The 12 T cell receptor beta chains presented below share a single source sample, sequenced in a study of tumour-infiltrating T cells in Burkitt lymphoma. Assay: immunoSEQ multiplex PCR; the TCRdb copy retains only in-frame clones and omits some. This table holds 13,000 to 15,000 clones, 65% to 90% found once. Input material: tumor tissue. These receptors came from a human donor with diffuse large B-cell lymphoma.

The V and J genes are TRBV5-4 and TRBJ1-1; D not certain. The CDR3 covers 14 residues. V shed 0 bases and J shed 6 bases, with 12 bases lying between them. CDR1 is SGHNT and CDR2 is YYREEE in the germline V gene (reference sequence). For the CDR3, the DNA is TGTGCCAGCAGCTTGGCCGGACCCTCCTCTGAAGCTTTCTTT. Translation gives CASSLAGPSSEAFF.

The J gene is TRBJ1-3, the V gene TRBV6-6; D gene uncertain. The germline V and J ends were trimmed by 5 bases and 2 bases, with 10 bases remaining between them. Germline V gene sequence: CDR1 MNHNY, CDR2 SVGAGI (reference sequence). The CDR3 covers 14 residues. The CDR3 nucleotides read TGTGCCAGCAGTGATCCTGGCACTGGAAACACCATATATTTT. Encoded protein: CASSDPGTGNTIYF.

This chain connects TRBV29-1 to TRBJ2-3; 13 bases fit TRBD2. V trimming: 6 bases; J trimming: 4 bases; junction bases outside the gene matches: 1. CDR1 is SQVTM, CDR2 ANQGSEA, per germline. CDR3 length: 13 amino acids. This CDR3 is CSVGLAGADTQYF. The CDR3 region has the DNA TGCAGCGTCGGACTAGCGGGGGCAGATACGCAGTATTTT.

CDR3 protein: CASSDGTSGISEQYF. CDR3 DNA: TGCGCCAGCAGCGACGGGACTAGCGGGATATCCGAGCAGTACTTC. V gene TRBV10-1 combines with J gene TRBJ2-7; 13 bases are shared with TRBD2. Looked up from germline, CDR1 is WNHNN and CDR2 is SYGVQD (reference sequence). Germline trimming cut 6 bases from V and 6 bases from J; bases unmatched to any gene: 8. The CDR3 extends over 15 amino acids.

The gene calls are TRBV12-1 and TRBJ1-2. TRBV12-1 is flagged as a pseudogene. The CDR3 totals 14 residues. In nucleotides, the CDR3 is TGTGCCAGCAGCTTTAAGGGGGGGACAGATGGCTACACCTTC. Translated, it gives CASSFKGGTDGYTF.

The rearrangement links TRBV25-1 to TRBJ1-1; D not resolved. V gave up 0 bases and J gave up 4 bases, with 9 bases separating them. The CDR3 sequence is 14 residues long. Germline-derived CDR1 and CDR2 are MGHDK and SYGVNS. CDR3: CASSEYNLGTEAFF. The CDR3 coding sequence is TGTGCCAGCAGTGAATATAATTTGGGCACTGAAGCTTTCTTT.

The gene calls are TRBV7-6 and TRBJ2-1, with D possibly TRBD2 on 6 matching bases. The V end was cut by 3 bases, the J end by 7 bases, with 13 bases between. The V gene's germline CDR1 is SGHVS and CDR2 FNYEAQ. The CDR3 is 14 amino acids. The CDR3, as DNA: TGTGCCAGCAGCTTGTTAGGAGGGGATAATGAGCAGTTCTTC. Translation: CASSLLGGDNEQFF.

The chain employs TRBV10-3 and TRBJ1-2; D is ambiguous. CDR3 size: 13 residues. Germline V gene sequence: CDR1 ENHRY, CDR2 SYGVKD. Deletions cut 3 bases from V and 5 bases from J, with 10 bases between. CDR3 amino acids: CAISEEVGYGYTF. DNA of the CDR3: TGTGCCATCAGTGAAGAGGTGGGATATGGCTACACCTTC.

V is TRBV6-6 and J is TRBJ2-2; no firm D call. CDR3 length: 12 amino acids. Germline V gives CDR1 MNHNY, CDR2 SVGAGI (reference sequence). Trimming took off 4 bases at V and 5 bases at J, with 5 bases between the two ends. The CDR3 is CASSFITGELFF. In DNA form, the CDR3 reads TGTGCCAGCAGTTTCATTACCGGGGAGCTGTTTTTT.

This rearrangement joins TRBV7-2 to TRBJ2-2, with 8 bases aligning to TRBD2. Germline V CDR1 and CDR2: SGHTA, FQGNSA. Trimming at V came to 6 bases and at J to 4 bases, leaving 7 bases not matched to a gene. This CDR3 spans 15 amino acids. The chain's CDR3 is CASSPSGRGTGELFF. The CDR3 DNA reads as TGTGCCAGCAGTCCTAGCGGGCGGGGCACCGGGGAGCTGTTTTTT.

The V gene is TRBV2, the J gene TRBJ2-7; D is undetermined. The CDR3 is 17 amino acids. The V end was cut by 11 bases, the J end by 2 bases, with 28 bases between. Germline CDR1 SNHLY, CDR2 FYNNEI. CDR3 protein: CALTPTEGYNDPYEQYF. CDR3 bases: TGTGCCCTTACACCCACGGAAGGGTACAACGACCCCTACGAGCAGTACTTC.

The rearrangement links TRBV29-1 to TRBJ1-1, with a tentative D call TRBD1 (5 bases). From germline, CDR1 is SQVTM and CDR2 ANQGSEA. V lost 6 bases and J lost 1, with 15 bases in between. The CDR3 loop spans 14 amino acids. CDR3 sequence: CSVEGSPANTEAFF. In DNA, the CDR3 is TGCAGCGTGGAGGGGAGCCCAGCGAACACTGAAGCTTTCTTT.